This T cell receptor (beta chain) was found in a study of chemoradiotherapy in HPV16-positive cancers. Overall study: Candidate HPV-specific clones and shared TCR motifs came from a couple of HPV16-positive patients. Study results and caveats: Candidate HPV-specific clones and E7-related TCR motifs grew in tumor during treatment.

The CDR3 loop spans 13 amino acids. Germline CDR1 SSHAT, CDR2 FNYEAQ (reference sequence). The protocol was immunoSEQ multiplex PCR, while the TCRdb copy is restricted to in-frame clones and leaves out a portion. The profile shows fewer than 9,500 clones, approximately 79% of them singletons. Turning to this clone: Antigen: not known.

Over chemoradiotherapy, repertoires were sampled more than once. The sequenced sample was tumor tissue, obtained from a patient who underwent chemoradiotherapy. The chain recombines TRBV7-7 with TRBJ2-1; the D gene is possibly TRBD2 (5 bases). The receptor comes from a human donor with HPV-associated anogenital cancer. CDR3 region: CASSNGMGNEQFF. DNA of the CDR3: TGTGCTAGCTCGAACGGGATGGGGAATGAGCAGTTCTTC. The whole variable domain, filled in from reference TRBV7-7 and TRBJ2-1, reads GAGVSQSPRYKVTKRGQDVTLRCDPISSHATLYWYQQALGQGPEFLTYFNYEAQPDKSGLPSDRFSAERPEGSISTLTIQRTEQRDSAMYRCASSNGMGNEQFFGPGTRLTVL.